The source of this TCR beta chain is a study of blood T cells in healthy people across ages. This CDR3 comprises 16 residues. Germline loops: CDR1 SGHRS, CDR2 YFSETQ. The germline V and J ends were trimmed by 3 bases and 4 bases, with 19 bases remaining between them. This clonotype appeared a few times. The second PCR ran roughly 6 to 11 cycles with a sample-barcoded 5' primer and J-beta primers. TCRdb analysed the 5' RACE reads with MiXCR anew, one entry per CDR3 protein. Of under 1,100,000 distinct CDR3 sequences detected, 25% appear once; the ten largest clones hold approximately 0.79%. In addition, the sample was reused for a study of T cells of mothers and their children.

The sequenced sample consisted of blood. V usage is TRBV5-1 and J usage is TRBJ2-5, with a possible D match to TRBD1 (6 bases). The clonotype was recovered from a girl aged 2 to 9 in good health. The CDR3 DNA follows: TGCGCCAGCAGCTCGGGGACAACCGGATGGGGAGAGACCCAGTACTTC. The encoded protein is CASSSGTTGWGETQYF.